The rows below give T cell receptor beta chains drawn from one sample of a study of beta chain features in type 1 diabetes. Sequenced by immunoSEQ multiplex PCR; TCRdb stores in-frame clones only, minus some. The top ten clones hold around 7% of a sample with around 320,000 clones, approximately 14% of them seen once. The sequencing input was central memory CD4+ T cells from blood. Receptor source: a young man in good health. CDR3s include the opening cysteine and the closing phenylalanine or tryptophan. D genes are given only for firm matches. Expanded clones are given a class, and other clones once, few, many or no size at all.

v_call	clone_size	j_call	d_call	cdr3_nt	cdr3_aa
TRBV6-1	few	TRBJ1-5	NA	TGTGCCAGCAGTGCCAGACTCGGCAATCAGCCCCAGCATTTT	CASSARLGNQPQHF
TRBV2	NA	TRBJ1-1	NA	TGTGCCAGCAGTGTATACGTAGACCGGGGGGACACTGAAGCTTTCTTT	CASSVYVDRGDTEAFF
TRBV29-1	few	TRBJ2-1	NA	TGCAGCGTTGAACAAGGCTACAATGAGCAGTTCTTC	CSVEQGYNEQFF
TRBV7-3	many	TRBJ2-5	NA	TGTGCCAGCAGCTCCGGACTACCGTCTGAGACCCAGTACTTC	CASSSGLPSETQYF
TRBV6-5	few	TRBJ2-1	NA	TGTGCCAGCAGCTCATCGGACAGAAATGAGCAGTTCTTC	CASSSSDRNEQFF
TRBV9	many	TRBJ2-1	TRBD2	TGTGCCAGCAGCGTCACTAGCGGGAGATACAATGAGCAGTTCTTC	CASSVTSGRYNEQFF
TRBV2	NA	TRBJ2-5	TRBD2	TGTGCCAGCAGTGTCCTACTAGCGGGAGGAGAGACCCAGTACTTC	CASSVLLAGGETQYF
TRBV29-1	NA	TRBJ1-5	TRBD1	TGCAGCCCCCGGACAGGATGTAGCAATCAGCCCCAGCATTTT	CSPRTGCSNQPQHF
TRBV2	few	TRBJ1-2	NA	TGTGCCAGCAGTCGAGTACAGGGAAAAGAGGACTATGGCTACACCTTC	CASSRVQGKEDYGYTF
TRBV6-1	NA	TRBJ1-1	TRBD1	TGTGCCAGCAGTCAGCCGGGACAGACCACTGAAGCTTTCTTT	CASSQPGQTTEAFF
TRBV4-3	few	TRBJ2-3	TRBD2	TGCGCCAGCAGCCAAGAGTTGGGGTTTAGCGGGGAGAACACAGATACGCAGTATTTT	CASSQELGFSGENTDTQYF
TRBV12-5	few	TRBJ1-5	NA	TGTGCTAGTGGACCTCCGTCGGGCGGGGGGCGAGGCCAGCCCCAGCATTTT	CASGPPSGGGRGQPQHF
TRBV5-4	few	TRBJ2-7	NA	TGTGCCAGCAGCTGGGGTGTGACCACGGGTTACGAGCAGTACTTC	CASSWGVTTGYEQYF
TRBV7-3	NA	TRBJ2-1	TRBD1	TGTGCCAGCAGCTTACGTACGACAGGGGACAGTGAGCAGTTCTTC	CASSLRTTGDSEQFF
TRBV20-1	NA	TRBJ2-3	NA	TGCAGGGCTAGTAGCACAGATACGCAGTATTTT	CRASSTDTQYF
TRBV7-3	NA	TRBJ1-1	NA	TGTGCCAGCAGACGCGTTGTTGGAGGGCCCATGAACACTGAAGCTTTCTTT	CASRRVVGGPMNTEAFF
TRBV20-1	NA	TRBJ2-3	TRBD2	TGCAGTGGCGGGAGGACAGATACGCAGTATTTT	CSGGRTDTQYF
TRBV29-1	few	TRBJ1-2	NA	TGCAGCGGGGACATCGAAGGCTACACCTTC	CSGDIEGYTF
TRBV4-3	few	TRBJ2-7	NA	TGCGCCAGCAGCCAAGACATCCAGGGCCCTCGGGAGGAGCAGTACTTC	CASSQDIQGPREEQYF
TRBV6-1	few	TRBJ1-1	NA	TGTGCCAGCAGTGTGAGCAGTCGAATCACTGAAGCTTTCTTT	CASSVSSRITEAFF
TRBV29-1	NA	TRBJ1-2	TRBD1	TGCATAACCGGAACAGGGGGCGCAAAGGGCTACACCTTC	CITGTGGAKGYTF
TRBV29-1	NA	TRBJ1-2	NA	TGCAGCGTTGGGTTGGCCTATGGCTACACCTTC	CSVGLAYGYTF
TRBV14	many	TRBJ1-1	NA	TGTGCCAGCAGCTCCCAGGGGAACACTGAAGCTTTCTTT	CASSSQGNTEAFF
TRBV2	few	TRBJ1-2	TRBD1	TGTGCCCAACCCACGGGACAGGGGTTAGTGGACTATGGCTACACCTTC	CAQPTGQGLVDYGYTF
TRBV4-2	NA	TRBJ2-2	NA	TGTGCCAGCAGCCAAGGGTTCGGGGGAGAGAACACCGGGGAGCTGTTTTTT	CASSQGFGGENTGELFF
TRBV5-1	many	TRBJ2-3	NA	TGCGCCAGCAGCTTGCAAGCGCGTGTGGCAGATACGCAGTATTTT	CASSLQARVADTQYF
TRBV28	many	TRBJ1-5	NA	TGTGCCAGCAGGTTGGATCGATATAGCAATCAGCCCCAGCATTTT	CASRLDRYSNQPQHF
TRBV19	NA	TRBJ1-5	TRBD1	TGTGCCAGTAGTATGGGACAGACAAGGGGCAATCAGCCCCAGCATTTT	CASSMGQTRGNQPQHF
TRBV6-1	few	TRBJ1-2	TRBD1	TGTGCCAGCAGTGAACTGGTACGGACAGGGGATGGCTACACCTTC	CASSELVRTGDGYTF
TRBV30	NA	TRBJ1-1	NA	TGTGCCTGGAGACCTCATCAGAACACTGAAGCTTTCTTT	CAWRPHQNTEAFF
TRBV5-1	NA	TRBJ2-1	TRBD2	TGCGCCAGCAGCTTGGAGATAGCGGGAGGGAGCAATGAGCAGTTCTTC	CASSLEIAGGSNEQFF
TRBV4-3	few	TRBJ2-5	TRBD1	TGCGCCAGCAGCCAACAGGGGGCTTTTGGAGAGACCCAGTACTTC	CASSQQGAFGETQYF
TRBV7-9	few	TRBJ2-2	NA	TGTGCCAGCAGCTCCGCGGGTCGCGCCGGGGAGCTGTTTTTT	CASSSAGRAGELFF
TRBV11-2	NA	TRBJ2-5	TRBD1	TGTGCCAGCAGCTTAGATAACAGGGGTGAGACCCAGTACTTC	CASSLDNRGETQYF
TRBV5-4	few	TRBJ2-7	TRBD1	TGTGCCAGCAGCTTGGTTCAGGGGGCGCGTGACGAGCAGTACTTC	CASSLVQGARDEQYF
TRBV5-8	once	TRBJ2-1	NA	TGTGCCAGCAGCTTGTATGGGAATGAGCAGTTCTTC	CASSLYGNEQFF
TRBV30	few	TRBJ2-5	TRBD1	TGTGCCTGGAGTTTGTCGACAGGGGGCGCTTTACTGACCCAGTACTTC	CAWSLSTGGALLTQYF
TRBV4-2	NA	TRBJ2-5	NA	TGTGCCAGCAGCCAAGTGACGCGCAAGATCGAGACCCAGTACTTC	CASSQVTRKIETQYF
TRBV2	NA	TRBJ1-5	NA	TGTGCCAGCAGTTCTATACAGGGTCAGCCCCAGCATTTT	CASSSIQGQPQHF
TRBV4-1	few	TRBJ1-2	NA	TGCGCCAGCAGCCAAGATAGAGGGACAAGGTATGGCTACACCTTC	CASSQDRGTRYGYTF
TRBV11-2	NA	TRBJ1-3	NA	TGTGCCAGCAGCTTATTGAGAGGGGCCATTGGAAACACCATATATTTT	CASSLLRGAIGNTIYF
TRBV11-3	many	TRBJ2-3	NA	TGTGCCAGCGGGTCGACTAGAGGGTCCAATACGCAGTATTTT	CASGSTRGSNTQYF
TRBV9	few	TRBJ2-5	NA	TGTGCCAGCAGCGTGGGGCCCCAGACAGGCCAAGAGACCCAGTACTTC	CASSVGPQTGQETQYF
TRBV6-5	NA	TRBJ2-2	TRBD1	TGTGCCAGCAGTTCCTACAGGGGAAGAGCCGGGGAGCTGTTTTTT	CASSSYRGRAGELFF
TRBV4-1	few	TRBJ1-2	NA	TGCGCCAGCAGCCAAGAAGTCAGGCGCTATGGCTACACCTTC	CASSQEVRRYGYTF
TRBV4-3	NA	TRBJ1-1	NA	TGCGCCAGCAGCCAAGTGACGGGACATCTGAACACTGAAGCTTTCTTT	CASSQVTGHLNTEAFF
TRBV6-6	few	TRBJ2-1	TRBD2	TGTGCCAGCACATCGACTAGCGGGGCCAATGAGCAGTTCTTC	CASTSTSGANEQFF
TRBV4-3	few	TRBJ2-4	NA	TGCGCCAGCACCGGGGATGGTTTTCTAGCCAAAAACATTCAGTACTTC	CASTGDGFLAKNIQYF
TRBV7-2	few	TRBJ2-7	TRBD2	TGTGCCAGCAGCCTCCGCGCCTCTAGCGGGGGGGTCGAGCAGTACTTC	CASSLRASSGGVEQYF
TRBV5-4	NA	TRBJ2-2	NA	TGTGCCAGCAGCTTGATCGGCCAGCTGAACACCGGGGAGCTGTTTTTT	CASSLIGQLNTGELFF
TRBV5-1	NA	TRBJ2-1	TRBD2	TGCGCCAGCAGCCTAGACGGGGGGTCCTACAATGAGCAGTTCTTC	CASSLDGGSYNEQFF